This T cell receptor (beta chain) originates from a study of CD8 T cells in Susac syndrome. Across the study: Sequencing included Susac syndrome patients, roughly 6 of them with active disease and roughly eight in remission.

Study-wide results and caveats: Where Susac syndrome CD4+ T cell repertoires were concerned, no clonal expansion was evident.

As concerns this clonotype: What it recognizes is unknown.

The CDR3 contains 15 residues. The V gene end was trimmed by 8 bases and the J gene end by 4 bases; junction bases not matched to a gene: 9. Germline-derived CDR1 and CDR2 are MNHEY and SMNVEV (reference sequence). The study sequenced TCR beta in blood CD8+ and CD4+ T cells. Reverse transcription of 0.5 to 1 ug RNA used random hexamers. From the immunoSEQ multiplex PCR reads, TCRdb called clonotypes with MiXCR, one entry per CDR3 protein. The table has under 150,000 distinct CDR3 sequences, 85% to 95% seen once. The rearrangement links TRBV27 to TRBJ1-1; 11 bases match TRBD1. The material sequenced was CD4+ T cells from PBMCs. This TCR derives from a human donor with Susac syndrome. The CDR3 DNA is TGTGCCAGCGGACGGACAGGGGGCTCGGGCACTGAAGCTTTCTTT. Translated: CASGRTGGSGTEAFF.